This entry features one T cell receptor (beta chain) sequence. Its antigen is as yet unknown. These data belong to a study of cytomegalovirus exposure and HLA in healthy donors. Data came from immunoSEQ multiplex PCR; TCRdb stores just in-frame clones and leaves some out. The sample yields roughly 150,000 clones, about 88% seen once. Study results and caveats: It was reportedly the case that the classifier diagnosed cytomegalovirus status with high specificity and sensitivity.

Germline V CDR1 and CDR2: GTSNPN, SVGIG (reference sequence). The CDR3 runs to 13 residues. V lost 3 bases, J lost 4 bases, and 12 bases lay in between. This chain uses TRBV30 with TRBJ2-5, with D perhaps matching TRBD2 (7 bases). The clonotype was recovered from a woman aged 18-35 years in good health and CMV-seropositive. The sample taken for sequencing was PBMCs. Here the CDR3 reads CAWRGGGGETQYF. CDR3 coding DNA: TGTGCCTGGAGAGGAGGGGGGGGAGAGACCCAGTACTTC.